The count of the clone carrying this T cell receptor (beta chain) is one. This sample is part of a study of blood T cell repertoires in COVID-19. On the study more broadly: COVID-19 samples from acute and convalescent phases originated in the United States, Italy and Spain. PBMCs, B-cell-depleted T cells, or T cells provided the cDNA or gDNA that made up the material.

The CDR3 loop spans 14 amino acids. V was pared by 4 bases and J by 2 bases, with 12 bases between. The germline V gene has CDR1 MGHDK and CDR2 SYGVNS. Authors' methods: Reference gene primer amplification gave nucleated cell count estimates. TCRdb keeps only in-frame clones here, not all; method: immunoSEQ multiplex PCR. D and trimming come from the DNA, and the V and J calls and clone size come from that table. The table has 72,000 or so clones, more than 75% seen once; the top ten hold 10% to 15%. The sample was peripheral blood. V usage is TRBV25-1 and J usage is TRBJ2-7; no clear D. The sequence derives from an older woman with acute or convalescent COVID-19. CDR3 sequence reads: CASSGAPNAYEQYF. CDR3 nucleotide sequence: TGTGCCAGCAGTGGGGCCCCAAATGCCTACGAGCAGTACTTC.